In this sample, the clone carrying this T cell receptor beta chain turned up a few times. The antigen is unknown. This CDR3 has 15 residues. The germline gives CDR1 MRHNA, CDR2 SNTAGT. J was trimmed by 3 bases and V by 6 bases; bases with no gene match: 7. These data are taken from a study of cytomegalovirus exposure and HLA in healthy donors. About the study: Earlier results showed roughly 120 million unique TCR beta sequences derived from approximately 170 million T cells.

Study-wide results and caveats: A later analysis appeared to link common viral pathogens to several of the most significant clusters. Cytomegalovirus-associated status was assigned to some 180 TCR beta chains.

The PCR was carried out with 60 Vbeta primers and 13 Jbeta primers. The method was immunoSEQ multiplex PCR; TCRdb's version includes in-frame clones alone and lacks a portion of them. The table records roughly 150,000 clones, around 66% of them present only once. V is TRBV6-4 and J is TRBJ1-4; 7 nucleotides agree with TRBD1. This TCR was sampled from a woman aged 25 to 45 in good health and CMV-seropositive. The sequenced sample consisted of PBMCs. CDR3 residues: CASRPRQGPNEKLFF. The CDR3 coding sequence is TGTGCCAGCAGACCGCGACAGGGCCCTAATGAAAAACTGTTTTTT.